These 12 T cell receptor beta chains came from one sample sequenced in a study of cytomegalovirus exposure and HLA in healthy donors. Researchers ran the PCR with 60 Vbeta and 13 Jbeta primers. The table came from immunoSEQ multiplex PCR; TCRdb's copy has only in-frame clones and leaves some out. The sample consists of about 150,000 clones, over 60% of them appearing once. The sequenced sample consisted of PBMCs. The receptors were gathered from a woman aged 30 to 39 in good health and CMV-seronegative.

This chain joins TRBV21-1 and TRBJ1-2. TRBV21-1 is reported as a pseudogene. There are 15 residues in the CDR3. The CDR3 spells CASSKNWGDLVGYTF. The CDR3, as DNA: TGTGCCAGCAGCAAAAATTGGGGGGACCTAGTCGGCTACACCTTC.

The CDR3 DNA sequence: TGTGCCAGCAGCTTAGATCGGGGATCTGGAAACACCATATATTTT. Amino acids: CASSLDRGSGNTIYF. The chain uses TRBV7-9 and TRBJ1-3; D call uncertain. This CDR3 has 15 residues. Trimming left V 1 base short and J 1 base short, with 8 bases between. The germline V gene encodes CDR1 SEHNR and CDR2 FQNEAQ (reference sequence).

This clone was detected only once. The chain joins TRBV5-1 to TRBJ1-5, with 7 bases aligning to TRBD1. The CDR3 totals 14 residues. Germline V gene sequence: CDR1 SGHRS, CDR2 YFSETQ. V was pared by 4 bases and J by 4 bases, with 5 bases of the junction left unmatched. The CDR3 sequence: CASSPGTVNQPQHF. CDR3 coding DNA: TGCGCCAGCAGCCCCGGGACAGTAAATCAGCCCCAGCATTTT.

CDR3 sequence (DNA): TGTGCCAGCAGCGATCGACAGGGGGGATATGGCTACACCTTC. It codes for CASSDRQGGYGYTF. This chain links TRBV11-2 with TRBJ1-2; 9 nucleotides match TRBD1. This CDR3 has 14 residues. Germline loops: CDR1 SGHAT, CDR2 FQNNGV. V dropped 5 bases and J dropped 5; count of bases not matched to a gene: 6.

The chain joins TRBV9 to TRBJ1-1; D possibly corresponds to TRBD1 (5 bases). CDR1 is SGDLS, CDR2 YYNGEE, per germline. CDR3 length: 14 amino acids. V was clipped by 5 bases and J by 4 bases, with 15 bases between them. The CDR3 DNA is TGTGCCAGCAGTGTGGGTGGCGGGGGCACTGAAGCTTTCTTT. Its translation is CASSVGGGGTEAFF.

V usage is TRBV5-1 and J usage is TRBJ2-5; 13 bases align to TRBD2. The germline V gene has CDR1 SGHRS and CDR2 YFSETQ. This CDR3 comprises 16 residues. Trimming at V came to 4 bases and at J to 8 bases, leaving 11 bases not matched to a gene. The DNA of the CDR3 is TGCGCCAGCAGCCCACAGACTAGCGGGGGGCTAGTTACCCAGTACTTC. It yields the protein CASSPQTSGGLVTQYF.

V gene TRBV10-2 combines with J gene TRBJ1-2; TRBD1 matches 7 bases. This CDR3 is 14 amino acids long. The V segment lost 4 bases and the J segment 8 bases; nucleotides outside the gene matches: 10. Germline V gives CDR1 WSHSY, CDR2 SAAADI. The CDR3 sequence is CASSVLRTGGGYTF. In DNA, the CDR3 is TGCGCCAGCAGTGTGCTCAGGACAGGAGGGGGCTACACCTTC.

In this sample, this clone turned up once. V gene TRBV6-5 combines with J gene TRBJ1-5; TRBD1 aligns across 7 bases. From germline, CDR1 is MNHEY and CDR2 SVGAGI. The J segment lost 2 bases and the V segment lost 11 bases, leaving 6 bases of the junction unmatched. The CDR3 runs to 13 residues. CDR3 region: CAAGGTGNQPQHF. CDR3 DNA: TGTGCCGCAGGCGGGACAGGCAATCAGCCCCAGCATTTT.

CDR3: CASSYRDREEKLFF. The CDR3 DNA follows: TGTGCCAGCAGTTACAGGGACAGGGAGGAAAAACTGTTTTTT. The V call is TRBV6-6, the J call TRBJ1-4, with 9 positions matching TRBD1. Losses at the gene ends were 2 bases for V and 8 bases for J; bases not matched to a gene: 3. The CDR3 sequence is 14 residues long. Per germline, CDR1 MNHNY and CDR2 SVGAGI (reference sequence).

V and J are TRBV4-1 and TRBJ2-1; 15 nucleotides match TRBD2. CDR3 length equals 16 residues. Trimming cost V 3 bases and J 8 bases; bases outside gene matches: 5. In germline, CDR1 is MGHRA, CDR2 YSYEKL. The CDR3 here is CASSQGLAGGGYEQFF. CDR3 DNA sequence: TGCGCCAGCAGCCAGGGACTAGCGGGGGGAGGGTATGAGCAGTTCTTC.

The rearrangement links TRBV18 to TRBJ2-1; 11 bases align to TRBD1. V gave up 3 bases and J gave up 6 bases; unmatched junction bases: 7. This CDR3 has 16 residues. CDR1 KGHSH and CDR2 LQKENI come from the germline V gene. As DNA, the CDR3 is TGTGCCAGCTCACCTACGGGACAGGGGGGTGGCAATGAGCAGTTCTTC. It is translated as CASSPTGQGGGNEQFF.

The chain links TRBV6-1 to TRBJ2-5; 8 bases map to TRBD2. The CDR3 consists of 15 residues. The V segment lost 7 bases and the J segment 4 bases; nucleotides outside the gene matches: 11. Germline assignment: CDR1 MNHNS and CDR2 SASEGT. CDR3 bases: TGTGCCAGCAAAAAGGGCGGGGGGCAAGTAGAGACCCAGTACTTC. Translation: CASKKGGGQVETQYF.